This T cell receptor (beta chain) came from a study of blood T cell repertoires in COVID-19. V was cut by 9 bases and J by 4 bases, with 14 bases left in between. Germline-derived CDR1 and CDR2 are SGHNT and YYREEE (reference sequence). This CDR3 is built from 14 residues. Original handling: It was from reference gene primer amplification that nucleated cell counts were estimated. Clones were sequenced by immunoSEQ multiplex PCR, and TCRdb holds only the in-frame ones, with some missing. Clone size and the V and J calls come from that table; the DNA yielded D and trimming. This sample yields 99,000 or so clones, of which 85% to 90% are seen a single time; around 2.1% belongs to the top ten.

The specimen sequenced was peripheral blood. The source of this sequence is a man aged 50 to 60 with COVID-19, enrolled during active disease. This rearrangement joins TRBV5-4 to TRBJ1-6; D is ambiguous. The CDR3 sequence: CATGAAGYNSPLHF. The CDR3 nucleotides read TGTGCCACAGGCGCGGCGGGGTATAATTCACCCCTCCACTTT.